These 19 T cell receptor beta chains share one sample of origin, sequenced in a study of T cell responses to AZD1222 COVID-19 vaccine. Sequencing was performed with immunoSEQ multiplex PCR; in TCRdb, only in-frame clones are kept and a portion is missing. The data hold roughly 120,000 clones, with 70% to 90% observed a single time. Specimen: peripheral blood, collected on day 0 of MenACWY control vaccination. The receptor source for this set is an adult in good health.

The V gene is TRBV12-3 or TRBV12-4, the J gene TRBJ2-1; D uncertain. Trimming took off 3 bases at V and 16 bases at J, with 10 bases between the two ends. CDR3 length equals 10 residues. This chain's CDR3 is CASSFTYPFF. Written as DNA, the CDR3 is TGTGCCAGCAGTTTCACTTATCCCTTCTTC.

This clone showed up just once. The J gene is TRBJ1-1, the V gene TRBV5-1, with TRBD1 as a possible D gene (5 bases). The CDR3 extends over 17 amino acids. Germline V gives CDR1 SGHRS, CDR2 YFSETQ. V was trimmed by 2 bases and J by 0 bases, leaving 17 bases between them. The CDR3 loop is CASSLTRDGSLNTEAFF. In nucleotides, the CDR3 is TGCGCCAGCAGCTTAACCCGGGACGGCTCCTTGAACACTGAAGCTTTCTTT.

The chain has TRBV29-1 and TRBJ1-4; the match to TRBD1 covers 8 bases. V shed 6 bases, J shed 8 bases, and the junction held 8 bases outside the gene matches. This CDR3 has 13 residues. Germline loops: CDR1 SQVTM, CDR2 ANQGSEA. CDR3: CSVTGQGAEKLFF. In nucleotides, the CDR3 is TGCAGCGTAACTGGACAGGGTGCGGAAAAACTGTTTTTT.

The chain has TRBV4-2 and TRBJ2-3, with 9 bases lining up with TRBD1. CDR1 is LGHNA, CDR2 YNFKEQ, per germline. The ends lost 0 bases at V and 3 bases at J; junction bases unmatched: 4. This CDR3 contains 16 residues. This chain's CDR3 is CASSQDGTGRTDTQYF. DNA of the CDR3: TGTGCCAGCAGCCAAGATGGGACAGGGAGGACAGATACGCAGTATTTT.

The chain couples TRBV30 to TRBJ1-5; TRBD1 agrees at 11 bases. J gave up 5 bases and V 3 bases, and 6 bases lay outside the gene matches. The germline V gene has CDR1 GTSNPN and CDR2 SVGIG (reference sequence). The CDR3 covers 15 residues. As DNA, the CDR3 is TGTGCCTGGAGCCACGGGGGACAGGGGGATCAGCCCCAGCATTTT. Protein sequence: CAWSHGGQGDQPQHF.

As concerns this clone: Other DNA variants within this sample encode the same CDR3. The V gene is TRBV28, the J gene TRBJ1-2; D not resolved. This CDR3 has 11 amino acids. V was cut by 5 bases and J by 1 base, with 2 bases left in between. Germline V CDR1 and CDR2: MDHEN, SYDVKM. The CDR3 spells CASSVNYGYTF. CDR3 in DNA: TGTGCCAGCAGTGTTAACTATGGCTACACCTTC.

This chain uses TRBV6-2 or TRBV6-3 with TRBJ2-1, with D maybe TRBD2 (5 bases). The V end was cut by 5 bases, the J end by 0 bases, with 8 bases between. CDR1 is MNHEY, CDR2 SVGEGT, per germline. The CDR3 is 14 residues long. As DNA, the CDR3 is TGTGCCAGCAGTAGCGACTACTCCTACAATGAGCAGTTCTTC. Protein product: CASSSDYSYNEQFF.

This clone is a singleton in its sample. As DNA, the CDR3 is TGTGCCAGCAGATCACGTCCAGGGGCATCAGATACGCAGTATTTT. This encodes CASRSRPGASDTQYF. The chain recombines TRBV6-5 with TRBJ2-3; the D gene is possibly TRBD1 (6 bases). CDR1 and CDR2 from the germline V gene are MNHEY and SVGAGI. V dropped 6 bases and J dropped 4 bases, with 17 bases sitting between them. The CDR3 covers 15 residues.

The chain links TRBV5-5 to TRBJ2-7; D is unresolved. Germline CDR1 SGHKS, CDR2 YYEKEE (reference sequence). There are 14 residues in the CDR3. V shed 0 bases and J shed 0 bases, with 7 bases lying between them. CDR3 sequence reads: CASSLGTFSYEQYF. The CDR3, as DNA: TGTGCCAGCAGCTTGGGGACCTTCTCCTACGAGCAGTACTTC.

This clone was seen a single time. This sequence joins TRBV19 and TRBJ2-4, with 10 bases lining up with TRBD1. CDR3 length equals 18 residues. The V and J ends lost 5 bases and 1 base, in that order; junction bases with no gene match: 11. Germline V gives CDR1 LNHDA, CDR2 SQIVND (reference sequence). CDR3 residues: CASSPDRGTGVAKNIQYF. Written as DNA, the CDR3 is TGTGCCAGTAGTCCGGACAGGGGGACCGGGGTGGCCAAAAACATTCAGTACTTC.

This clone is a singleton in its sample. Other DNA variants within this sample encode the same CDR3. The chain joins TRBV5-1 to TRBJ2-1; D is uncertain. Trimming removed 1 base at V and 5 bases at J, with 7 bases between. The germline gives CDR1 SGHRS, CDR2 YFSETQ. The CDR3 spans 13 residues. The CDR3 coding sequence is TGCGCCAGCAGCTTGTCACTTAACAATGAGCAGTTCTTC. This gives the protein CASSLSLNNEQFF.

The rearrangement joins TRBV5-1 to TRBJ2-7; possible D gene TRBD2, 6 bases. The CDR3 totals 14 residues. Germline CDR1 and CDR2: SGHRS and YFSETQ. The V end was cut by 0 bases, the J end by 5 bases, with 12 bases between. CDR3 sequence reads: CASSLVGGKNEQYF. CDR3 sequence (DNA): TGCGCCAGCAGCTTGGTCGGAGGGAAGAACGAGCAGTACTTC. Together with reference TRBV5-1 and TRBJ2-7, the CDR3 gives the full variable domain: KAGVTQTPRYLIKTRGQQVTLSCSPISGHRSVSWYQQTPGQGLQFLFEYFSETQRNKGNFPGRFSGRQFSNSRSEMNVSTLELGDSALYLCASSLVGGKNEQYFGPGTRLTVT.

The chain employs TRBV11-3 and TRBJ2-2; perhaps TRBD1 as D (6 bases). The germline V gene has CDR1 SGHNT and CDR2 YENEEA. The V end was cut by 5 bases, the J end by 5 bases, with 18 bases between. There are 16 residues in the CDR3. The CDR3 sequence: CASSPRAGTSTGELFF. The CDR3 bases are TGTGCCAGCAGCCCCCGAGCCGGGACATCAACCGGGGAGCTGTTTTTT.

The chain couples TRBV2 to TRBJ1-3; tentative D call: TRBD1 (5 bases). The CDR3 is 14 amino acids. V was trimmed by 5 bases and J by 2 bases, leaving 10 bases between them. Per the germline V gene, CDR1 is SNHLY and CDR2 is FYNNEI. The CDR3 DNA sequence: TGTGCCAGCAGTTGGCGGGGGACTGGAAACACCATATATTTT. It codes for CASSWRGTGNTIYF.

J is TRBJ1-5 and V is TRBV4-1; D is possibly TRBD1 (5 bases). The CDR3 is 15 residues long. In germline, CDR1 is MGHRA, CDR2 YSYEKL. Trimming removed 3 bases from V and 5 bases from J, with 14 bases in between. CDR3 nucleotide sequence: TGCGCCAGCAGCCACGCGGGACCCCTCGATCAGCCCCAGCATTTT. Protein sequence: CASSHAGPLDQPQHF.

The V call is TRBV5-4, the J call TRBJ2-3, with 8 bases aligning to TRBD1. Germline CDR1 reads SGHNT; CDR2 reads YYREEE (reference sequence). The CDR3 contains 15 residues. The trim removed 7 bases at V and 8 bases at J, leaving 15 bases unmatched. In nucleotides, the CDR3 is TGTGCCAGCCGCATGGACAGGGAGGTCGAAGGTACGCAGTATTTT. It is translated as CASRMDREVEGTQYF.

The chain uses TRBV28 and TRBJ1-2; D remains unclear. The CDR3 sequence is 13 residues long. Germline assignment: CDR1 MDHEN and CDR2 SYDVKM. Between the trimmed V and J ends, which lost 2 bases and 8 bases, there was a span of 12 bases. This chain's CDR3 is CASSLAVDGGYTF. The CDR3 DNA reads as TGTGCCAGCAGTTTAGCGGTGGACGGAGGCTACACCTTC.

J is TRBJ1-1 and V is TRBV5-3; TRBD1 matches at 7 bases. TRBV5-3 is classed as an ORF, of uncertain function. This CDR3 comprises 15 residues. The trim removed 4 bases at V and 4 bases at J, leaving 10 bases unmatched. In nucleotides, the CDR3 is TGTGCCAGAAGCCCAGAGACAGGGTCGGGCACTGAAGCTTTCTTT. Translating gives CARSPETGSGTEAFF.

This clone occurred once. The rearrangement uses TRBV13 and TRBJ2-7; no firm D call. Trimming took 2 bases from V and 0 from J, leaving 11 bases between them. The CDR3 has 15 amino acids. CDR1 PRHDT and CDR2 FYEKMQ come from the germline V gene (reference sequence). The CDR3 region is CASSLSALGSYEQYF. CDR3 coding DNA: TGTGCCAGCAGCTTATCGGCGTTAGGCTCCTACGAGCAGTACTTC. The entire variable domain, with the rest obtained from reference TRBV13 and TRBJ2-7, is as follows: AAGVIQSPRHLIKEKRETATLKCYPIPRHDTVYWYQQGPGQDPQFLISFYEKMQSDKGSIPDRFSAQQFSDYHSELNMSSLELGDSALYFCASSLSALGSYEQYFGPGTRLTVT.